The T cell receptor (beta chain) described here comes from a study of CD8 T cells in ankylosing spondylitis. This clonotype was seen a few times. The antigen is unknown. Germline V gene data show CDR1 as SGHRS and CDR2 as YFSETQ. V was trimmed by 0 bases and J by 0 bases, leaving 10 bases between them. The CDR3 is 15 amino acids. TCRdb fed the 5' RACE reads into MiXCR, producing one record per CDR3 protein. The table records fewer than 750,000 distinct CDR3 sequences, roughly 20% of them present only once. General observations from the study: A TCR beta motif made of several highly homologous variants seemed typical of ankylosing spondylitis blood.

The receptor comes from a male donor with ankylosing spondylitis. V and J are TRBV5-1 and TRBJ2-7; perhaps TRBD1 as D (6 bases). The sample consisted of blood, either unsorted or a sorted T cell fraction (not recorded which). The CDR3 DNA follows: TGCGCCAGCAGCTTGGGACAGGCCCGCTCCTACGAGCAGTACTTC. This encodes CASSLGQARSYEQYF.